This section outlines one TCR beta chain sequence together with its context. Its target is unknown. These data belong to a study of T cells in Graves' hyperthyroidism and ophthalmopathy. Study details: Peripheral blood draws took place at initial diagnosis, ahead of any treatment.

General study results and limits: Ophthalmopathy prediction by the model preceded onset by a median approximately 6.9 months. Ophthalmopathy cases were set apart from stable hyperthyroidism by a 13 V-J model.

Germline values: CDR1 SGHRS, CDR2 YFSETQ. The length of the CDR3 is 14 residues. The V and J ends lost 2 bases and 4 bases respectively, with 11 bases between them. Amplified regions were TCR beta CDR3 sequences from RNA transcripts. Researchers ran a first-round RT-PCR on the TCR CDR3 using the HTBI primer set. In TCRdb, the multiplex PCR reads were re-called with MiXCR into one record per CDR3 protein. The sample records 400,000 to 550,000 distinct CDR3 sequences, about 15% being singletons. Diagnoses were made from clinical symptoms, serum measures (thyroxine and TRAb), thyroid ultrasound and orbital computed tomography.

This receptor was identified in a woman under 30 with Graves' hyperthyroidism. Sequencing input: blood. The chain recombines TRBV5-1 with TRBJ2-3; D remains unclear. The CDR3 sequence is CASSFVGEPDTQYF. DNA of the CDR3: TGCGCCAGCAGCTTTGTCGGAGAACCAGATACGCAGTATTTT.